This record looks at one T cell receptor beta chain sequence and its context. Antigen unknown. The assay was immunoSEQ multiplex PCR, and TCRdb's table has in-frame clones only and misses some. The repertoire holds around 100,000 clones, with about 80% as singletons. The CDR3 sequence is 14 residues long. V lost 5 bases to trimming and J lost 8 bases; unmatched junction nucleotides: 5. From germline, CDR1 is MDHEN and CDR2 SYDVKM. The data are from a study of T cell responses to AZD1222 COVID-19 vaccine. Regarding the study as a whole: Regions left unmutated in variants are reportedly the target of nearly half of spike-specific TCRs. Spike-specific TCR repertoires showed rising breadth and depth after two AZD1222 doses. White British donors predominated, females outnumbered males, and clonal diversity was possibly underestimated.

Sample: peripheral blood, taken on day 0 of AZD1222 vaccination. V is TRBV28 and J is TRBJ1-6; 8 bases align to TRBD1. This TCR was sampled from an adult in good health. The CDR3 sequence: CASSAQGDYSPLHF. The CDR3 coding sequence is TGTGCCAGCAGTGCACAGGGGGACTATTCACCCCTCCACTTT.